This entry lists 21 T cell receptor beta chains sequenced from one sample in a study of OX40 agonist ivuxolimab in advanced cancers. Libraries were prepared by immunoSEQ multiplex PCR; TCRdb keeps only in-frame clonotypes and omits some of them. The table has some 21,000 clones, about 83% seen once. The source material was CD4+ or CD8+ T cells sorted from blood, sampled in a trial of the OX40 agonist ivuxolimab. All receptors come from an adult with an advanced solid tumor such as melanoma, head and neck, liver or kidney cancer.

The chain couples TRBV27 to TRBJ1-1; D possibly corresponds to TRBD1 (5 bases). The germline V gene has CDR1 MNHEY and CDR2 SMNVEV (reference sequence). V was cut by 2 bases and J by 5 bases, with 18 bases left in between. This CDR3 is 16 amino acids long. The chain's CDR3 is CASSLSSRPGGTEAFF. The CDR3 DNA sequence: TGTGCCAGCAGTTTAAGCTCAAGACCCGGGGGGACTGAAGCTTTCTTT.

CDR3 DNA: TGTGCCTGGAGGTCCCCTACAGGGGGCGCTTGGGAAGAGACCCAGTACTTC. It codes for CAWRSPTGGAWEETQYF. The chain joins TRBV30 to TRBJ2-5, with 9 positions matching TRBD1. Germline V gene lookup returns CDR1 GTSNPN and CDR2 SVGIG (reference sequence). Trimming took 3 bases from V and 3 from J; bases not matched to a gene: 14. This CDR3 region has 17 residues.

This clone was observed a few times. J is TRBJ1-5 and V is TRBV2, with TRBD1 matching over 7 bases. Germline values: CDR1 SNHLY, CDR2 FYNNEI. The CDR3 has 14 residues. V shed 6 bases, J shed 2 bases, and the junction held 4 bases outside the gene matches. CDR3 amino acids: CASRVTGGNQPQHF. CDR3 nucleotide sequence: TGTGCCAGCAGAGTTACAGGGGGCAATCAGCCCCAGCATTTT. Filled out from reference TRBV2 and TRBJ1-5, the complete variable domain reads EPEVTQTPSHQVTQMGQEVILRCVPISNHLYFYWYRQILGQKVEFLVSFYNNEISEKSEIFDDQFSVERPDGSNFTLKIRSTKLEDSAMYFCASRVTGGNQPQHFGDGTRLSIL.

The genes are TRBV6-1 and TRBJ1-2; the D is unclear. V lost 7 bases and J 0 bases, leaving 15 bases between the germline ends. This CDR3 is built from 15 residues. CDR1 and CDR2 from the germline V gene are MNHNS and SASEGT. The CDR3 DNA reads as TGTGCCAGCACCTCCGCGGGGAGAGCTAACTATGGCTACACCTTC. It specifies CASTSAGRANYGYTF.

The chain uses TRBV19 and TRBJ2-5, with a weak D call TRBD2 (6 bases). The DNA matches TRBJ2-7 better at its end, which makes the J call doubtful. The CDR3 is 12 amino acids. Per germline, CDR1 LNHDA and CDR2 SQIVND (reference sequence). DNA of the CDR3: TGTGCCAGTCTTGGGGGGTTCCACGAGCAGTACTTC. Protein sequence: CASLGGFHEQYF.

The chain links TRBV9 to TRBJ2-5; D is ambiguous. Judging by the DNA end, TRBJ2-7 fits better; the J call may be wrong. Looked up from germline, CDR1 is SGDLS and CDR2 is YYNGEE. The CDR3 runs to 14 residues. CDR3 amino acids: CASSVVGNSYEQYF. The CDR3 DNA sequence: TGTGCCAGCAGCGTAGTGGGCAACTCCTACGAGCAGTACTTC.

Turning to this clone: Other DNA sequences of this sample code for an identical CDR3. This chain joins TRBV9 and TRBJ2-1, with 10 bases fitting TRBD1. The V segment lost 3 bases and the J segment 7 bases; nucleotides outside the gene matches: 7. CDR1 is SGDLS and CDR2 is YYNGEE in the germline V gene. The CDR3 has 15 residues. CDR3 nucleotide sequence: TGTGCCAGCAGCGCCTCGGGACAGGGGAGAAATGAGCAGTTCTTC. It specifies CASSASGQGRNEQFF.

This rearrangement joins TRBV13 to TRBJ1-2; TRBD1 matches at 8 bases. Germline V gene lookup returns CDR1 PRHDT and CDR2 FYEKMQ (reference sequence). J lost 9 bases, V lost 4 bases, and 13 bases had no gene match. The CDR3 sequence is 15 residues long. For the CDR3, the DNA is TGTGCCAGCAGCTCCGGACAGGGCTCGATTATGAGCTACACCTTC. Its protein product is CASSSGQGSIMSYTF.

V usage is TRBV4-3 and J usage is TRBJ2-1; D gene unclear. The CDR3 spans 18 residues. The germline gives CDR1 LGHNA, CDR2 YSLEER. Trimming left V 0 bases short and J 0 bases short, with 15 bases between. CDR3 bases: TGCGCCAGCAGCCAAGATCCCAACAGCATCCTCTCCTACAATGAGCAGTTCTTC. Translating it yields CASSQDPNSILSYNEQFF.

The sample holds one count of this clone. The chain is built from TRBV2 and TRBJ2-7; 7 bases agree with TRBD1. J gave up 2 bases and V 4 bases, and 2 bases lay outside the gene matches. The CDR3 totals 13 residues. Germline assignment: CDR1 SNHLY and CDR2 FYNNEI. The CDR3, as DNA: TGTGCCAGCAGTGGACAGGGAACCTACGAGCAGTACTTC. Translated: CASSGQGTYEQYF. Filled out from reference TRBV2 and TRBJ2-7, the complete variable domain reads EPEVTQTPSHQVTQMGQEVILRCVPISNHLYFYWYRQILGQKVEFLVSFYNNEISEKSEIFDDQFSVERPDGSNFTLKIRSTKLEDSAMYFCASSGQGTYEQYFGPGTRLTVT.

Of note for this clone: One end of the junction does not line up with germline, which may come from a read error. The chain links TRBV18 to TRBJ1-3, with 9 positions matching TRBD1. The CDR3 length is 16 residues. Germline values: CDR1 KGHSH, CDR2 LQKENI. CDR3 DNA sequence: TGTGCCACCTCAAATCCGGGACAGGGAACTGGAAACACCATATATTTT. Amino acid sequence: CATSNPGQGTGNTIYF. The entire variable domain, with the rest obtained from reference TRBV18 and TRBJ1-3, is as follows: NAGVMQNPRHLVRRRGQEARLRCSPMKGHSHVYWYRQLPEEGLKFMVYLQKENIIDESGMPKERFSAEFPKEGPSILRIQQVVRGDSAAYFCATSNPGQGTGNTIYFGEGSWLTVV.

This chain links TRBV15 with TRBJ2-7; D ambiguous. V lost 3 bases, J lost 1 base, and 10 bases lay in between. This CDR3 has 14 residues. Germline-derived CDR1 and CDR2 are LNHNV and YYDKDF (reference sequence). CDR3 bases: TGTGCCACCAGCAGTGGAGAGGCTTCCTACGAGCAGTACTTC. This translates into CATSSGEASYEQYF.

Comment on this clone: Within the sample, other DNA sequences also encode this same CDR3. The J gene is TRBJ2-2, the V gene TRBV7-3, with D possibly matching TRBD1 (6 bases). This CDR3 is built from 15 residues. Between the trimmed V and J ends, which lost 1 base and 4 bases, there was a span of 10 bases. Germline V gene lookup returns CDR1 SGHTA and CDR2 FQGTGA. This CDR3 is CASSLRARGTGELFF. The DNA of the CDR3 is TGTGCCAGCAGCTTAAGGGCCAGGGGCACCGGGGAGCTGTTTTTT.

By proportion, this clone is medium-sized. The chain has TRBV6-1 and TRBJ1-5, with D unclear. Trimming cost V 2 bases and J 0 bases, with 14 bases left between them. The CDR3 covers 17 residues. Germline values: CDR1 MNHNS, CDR2 SASEGT. The CDR3 DNA sequence: TGTGCCAGCAGTGAACGCTATAGACTAAATAGCAATCAGCCCCAGCATTTT. Its protein is CASSERYRLNSNQPQHF.

This chain links TRBV9 with TRBJ1-2; no definite D call. Germline V gene sequence: CDR1 SGDLS, CDR2 YYNGEE. This CDR3 contains 12 residues. V was cut by 6 bases and J by 5 bases, with 11 bases left in between. The CDR3: CASKGGGYGYTF. In DNA form, the CDR3 reads TGTGCCAGCAAGGGAGGCGGATATGGCTACACCTTC.

The gene calls are TRBV27 and TRBJ2-3; D gene uncertain. Trimming shortened V by 4 bases and J by 2 bases, and 19 bases separated the two germline ends. This CDR3 has 17 residues. Germline CDR1 MNHEY, CDR2 SMNVEV (reference sequence). This chain's CDR3 is CASSSPGEGRVTDTQYF. The CDR3 DNA reads TGTGCCAGCAGTTCGCCAGGCGAAGGACGGGTCACAGATACGCAGTATTTT.

This chain joins TRBV2 and TRBJ1-2, with D maybe TRBD1 (5 bases). V was clipped by 4 bases and J by 3 bases, with 24 bases between them. The CDR3 has 18 residues. In germline, CDR1 is SNHLY, CDR2 FYNNEI. The CDR3 nucleotides are TGTGCCAGCAGTGCATTCCTGACACAGGCCTCACCGGACTATGGCTACACCTTC. Protein product: CASSAFLTQASPDYGYTF. Looking up the rest from reference TRBV2 and TRBJ1-2 gives the full variable domain: EPEVTQTPSHQVTQMGQEVILRCVPISNHLYFYWYRQILGQKVEFLVSFYNNEISEKSEIFDDQFSVERPDGSNFTLKIRSTKLEDSAMYFCASSAFLTQASPDYGYTFGSGTRLTVV.

This chain links TRBV4-3 with TRBJ1-1; D is unclear. The V end lost 0 bases, the J end lost 5 bases, and 10 bases lay between the germline ends. The germline V gene encodes CDR1 LGHNA and CDR2 YSLEER. The CDR3 has 14 amino acids. The CDR3 reads CASSQDSYGTEAFF. CDR3 in DNA: TGCGCCAGCAGCCAAGATTCGTACGGAACTGAAGCTTTCTTT.

CDR3 sequence (DNA): TGTGCCAGCAGCCCCGGACAGGGCGCCTACGAGCAGTACTTC. Translated, it gives CASSPGQGAYEQYF. The chain recombines TRBV2 with TRBJ2-7, with 8 bases identical to TRBD1. Trimming at V came to 6 bases and at J to 2 bases, leaving 6 bases not matched to a gene. The CDR3 loop spans 14 amino acids. CDR1 SNHLY and CDR2 FYNNEI come from the germline V gene. Filled out from reference TRBV2 and TRBJ2-7, the complete variable domain reads EPEVTQTPSHQVTQMGQEVILRCVPISNHLYFYWYRQILGQKVEFLVSFYNNEISEKSEIFDDQFSVERPDGSNFTLKIRSTKLEDSAMYFCASSPGQGAYEQYFGPGTRLTVT.

This rearrangement joins TRBV4-2 to TRBJ1-5; no definite D call. The V end lost 0 bases, the J end lost 2 bases, and 11 bases lay between the germline ends. The CDR3 contains 16 residues. Germline V lookup: CDR1 LGHNA, CDR2 YNFKEQ. CDR3 sequence: CASSQDYRQGNQPQHF. The CDR3, as DNA: TGTGCCAGCAGCCAAGACTACCGGCAGGGCAATCAGCCCCAGCATTTT.

The V call is TRBV9, the J call TRBJ2-2, with D perhaps matching TRBD1 or TRBD2 (6 bases each). This CDR3 region has 16 residues. V lost 0 bases, J lost 7 bases, and 16 bases lay in between. Germline assignment: CDR1 SGDLS and CDR2 YYNGEE. The CDR3: CASSVGEGGRSGELFF. The CDR3 coding sequence is TGTGCCAGCAGCGTAGGTGAGGGGGGCCGAAGCGGGGAGCTGTTTTTT.